This TCR beta chain appears in the sequencing data of a study of shared clonotypes between healthy human individuals. Study details: Per donor, CD8 memory used one plate, CD8 naive used two, CD4 memory used three and CD4 naive used three.

V dropped 2 bases and J dropped 3 bases, with 7 bases sitting between them. This CDR3 spans 14 amino acids. The V gene's germline CDR1 is SGHVS and CDR2 FNYEAQ. The table came from immunoSEQ multiplex PCR; TCRdb's copy has only in-frame clones and leaves some out. Of about 980,000 clones detected, approximately 80% appear once; the ten largest clones hold about 1.5%. Sequencing was performed on memory CD4+ T cells sorted from blood. Subset reported: CD45RA-negative fraction. The genes are TRBV7-6 and TRBJ1-4; D gene ambiguous. This sequence originates from a man aged 18 to 30 in good health. As DNA, the CDR3 is TGTGCCAGCAGCTTAACGGCGGCTAATGAAAAACTGTTTTTT. It specifies CASSLTAANEKLFF.